The 8 T cell receptor beta chains listed next were all sequenced from one sample in a study of blood T cell repertoires in COVID-19. Using immunoSEQ multiplex PCR, the repertoire was profiled, and TCRdb retains in-frame clones only, with some absent. The top ten clones hold 5% to 6.5% of a sample with about 280,000 clones, roughly 85% of them seen once. Sequenced: peripheral blood. The receptors were gathered from a man between 45 and 60 years old with active or convalescent COVID-19.

The chain employs TRBV28 and TRBJ2-2; 9 positions match TRBD2. Germline values: CDR1 MDHEN, CDR2 SYDVKM. The J segment lost 3 bases and the V segment lost 6 bases, leaving 5 bases of the junction unmatched. The length of the CDR3 is 15 residues. The DNA for the CDR3 is TGTGCCAGCAGCTCTAGCGGGACTGACACCGGGGAGCTGTTTTTT. The encoded protein is CASSSSGTDTGELFF. The full variable domain, completed using reference TRBV28 and TRBJ2-2, is DVKVTQSSRYLVKRTGEKVFLECVQDMDHENMFWYRQDPGLGLRLIYFSYDVKMKEKGDIPEGYSVSREKKERFSLILESASTNQTSMYLCASSSSGTDTGELFFGEGSRLTVL.

J is TRBJ2-1 and V is TRBV3-1 (or the pseudogene TRBV3-2); D not certain. Per the germline V gene, CDR1 is LGHDT and CDR2 is YNNKEL (reference sequence). Trimming cost V 1 base and J 6 bases, with 10 bases left between them. The CDR3 runs to 14 residues. The CDR3 DNA sequence: TGTGCCAGCAGCCAAGGATCGAGCATCAATGAGCAGTTCTTC. This gives the protein CASSQGSSINEQFF.

The chain joins TRBV27 to TRBJ2-5, with 7 positions matching TRBD2. This CDR3 spans 16 amino acids. Per the germline V gene, CDR1 is MNHEY and CDR2 is SMNVEV (reference sequence). The ends lost 4 bases at V and 7 bases at J; junction bases unmatched: 15. The CDR3 sequence is CASSWAPAGSGGTQYF. The CDR3 nucleotides are TGTGCCAGCAGTTGGGCCCCAGCGGGGTCAGGTGGGACCCAGTACTTC.

The chain employs TRBV11-3 and TRBJ2-1, with D perhaps TRBD1 (7 bases). The ends were cut back, 2 bases at V and 8 bases at J, with 13 bases in the middle. CDR1 and CDR2 (germline): SGHNT, YENEEA. The CDR3 contains 14 residues. The DNA for the CDR3 is TGTGCCAGCAGCTTACGGGGGACAGAGGATGAGCAGTTCTTC. Translation gives CASSLRGTEDEQFF.

This chain uses TRBV18 with TRBJ2-5; D may be TRBD1 (6 bases). Germline-derived CDR1 and CDR2 are KGHSH and LQKENI. This CDR3 is 16 amino acids long. Trimming took 4 bases from V and 4 from J, leaving 19 bases between them. CDR3 in DNA: TGTGCCAGCTCACGTGACCAATCGAACAGGGCAGAGACCCAGTACTTC. Its protein product is CASSRDQSNRAETQYF.

V and J are TRBV19 and TRBJ2-1, with D perhaps TRBD2 (6 bases). V was shortened by 10 bases and J by 9 bases, with 22 bases between the two germline ends. CDR1 and CDR2 (germline): LNHDA, SQIVND (reference sequence). CDR3 length equals 14 residues. CDR3 protein: CATLADPMGGEQFF. The CDR3, as DNA: TGTGCCACTTTAGCGGATCCCATGGGGGGTGAGCAGTTCTTC.

This clone came up many times. The chain carries TRBV14 and TRBJ1-2; D is ambiguous. The CDR3 length is 13 residues. The germline V and J ends were trimmed by 4 bases and 1 base, with 7 bases remaining between them. Germline loops: CDR1 SGHDN, CDR2 FVKESK. The CDR3 bases are TGTGCCAGCAGCCTGGAGCTTAACTATGGCTACACCTTC. Its translation is CASSLELNYGYTF.

V gene TRBV30 combines with J gene TRBJ2-7, with 9 bases aligning to TRBD1. The CDR3 consists of 15 residues. Per germline, CDR1 GTSNPN and CDR2 SVGIG (reference sequence). CDR3 sequence: CATQTAGTGLYEQYF. Written as DNA, the CDR3 is TGTGCTACTCAAACCGCCGGGACAGGGCTCTACGAGCAGTACTTC. The variable domain in full, completed from reference TRBV30 and TRBJ2-7, reads SQTIHQWPATLVQPVGSPLSLECTVEGTSNPNLYWYRQAAGRGLQLLFYSVGIGQISSEVPQNLSASRPQDRQFILSSKKLLLSDSGFYLCATQTAGTGLYEQYFGPGTRLTVT.